Below, 20 T cell receptor beta chains from the same sample are listed, as sequenced in a study of shared clonotypes between healthy human individuals. The method was immunoSEQ multiplex PCR; TCRdb's version includes in-frame clones alone and lacks a portion of them. The sample records over 2 million clones, roughly 96% being singletons. What was sequenced was naive CD4+ T cells sorted from blood. Subset denoted: CD45RA+ positively selected. The receptors were sampled from a man between 18 and 35 years old in good health.

The gene calls are TRBV10-3 and TRBJ2-3; 11 bases align to TRBD2. This CDR3 comprises 15 residues. Germline V gene sequence: CDR1 ENHRY, CDR2 SYGVKD. V lost 6 bases to trimming and J lost 3 bases; unmatched junction nucleotides: 5. The CDR3 DNA is TGTGCCATCAGGTTAGGACTAGCGGGTACAGATACGCAGTATTTT. The encoded protein is CAIRLGLAGTDTQYF.

The rearrangement joins TRBV27 to TRBJ2-2; D is undetermined. Trimming took 3 bases from V and 7 from J, leaving 15 bases between them. The CDR3 runs to 15 residues. Germline V gene data show CDR1 as MNHEY and CDR2 as SMNVEV (reference sequence). The CDR3 DNA follows: TGTGCCAGCAGTTTTACAAGGGTTAATAACGGGGAGCTGTTTTTT. It yields the protein CASSFTRVNNGELFF.

In its sample, this clone was seen once. V usage is TRBV5-5 and J usage is TRBJ2-2; no reliable D call. The CDR3 is made up of 16 amino acids. Germline assignment: CDR1 SGHKS and CDR2 YYEKEE (reference sequence). Trimming took off 3 bases at V and 0 bases at J, with 12 bases between the two ends. CDR3 in amino acids: CASSSFESANTGELFF. CDR3 coding DNA: TGTGCCAGCAGCTCCTTTGAAAGCGCGAACACCGGGGAGCTGTTTTTT.

For this clone: The identical CDR3 is also encoded by other nucleotide sequences in the sample. This chain joins TRBV30 and TRBJ2-7; a possible D gene is TRBD2 (7 bases). CDR3 size: 13 residues. Between the trimmed V and J ends, which lost 0 bases and 2 bases, there was a span of 8 bases. Germline CDR1 reads GTSNPN; CDR2 reads SVGIG (reference sequence). CDR3 residues: CAWSVGGAYEQYF. In nucleotides, the CDR3 is TGTGCCTGGAGTGTAGGGGGGGCCTACGAGCAGTACTTC.

V gene TRBV7-2 combines with J gene TRBJ2-2; D gene ambiguous. With 2 bases removed from V and 0 bases from J, the gap between germline ends came to 7 bases. The CDR3 is made up of 15 amino acids. Germline lookup yields CDR1 SGHTA and CDR2 FQGNSA. DNA of the CDR3: TGTGCCAGCAGCTTACATGCCGCGAACACCGGGGAGCTGTTTTTT. It specifies CASSLHAANTGELFF.

With regard to this clone: Within the sample, other DNA sequences also encode this same CDR3. The rearrangement links TRBV5-4 to TRBJ1-2; no firm D call. Trimming left V 4 bases short and J 4 bases short, with 11 bases between. The length of the CDR3 is 13 residues. Germline CDR1 SGHNT, CDR2 YYREEE (reference sequence). Here the CDR3 DNA reads TGTGCCAGCAGCCGGACCGGGCCCTATGGCTACACCTTC. This gives the protein CASSRTGPYGYTF.

The rearrangement joins TRBV4-2 to TRBJ2-5; D gene unclear. Trimming pared 2 bases from V and 4 bases from J, leaving 5 bases between. Germline-derived CDR1 and CDR2 are LGHNA and YNFKEQ. The CDR3 has 12 amino acids. CDR3 loop: CASSQYSETQYF. The CDR3, as DNA: TGTGCCAGCAGCCAATACTCAGAGACCCAGTACTTC.

V is TRBV4-1 and J is TRBJ1-5; no clear D gene. Germline-derived CDR1 and CDR2 are MGHRA and YSYEKL. The CDR3 totals 16 residues. V was shortened by 8 bases and J by 0 bases, with 17 bases between the two germline ends. The CDR3 region has the DNA TGCGCCAGCCGGAGCCTATACGGGAATAGCAATCAGCCCCAGCATTTT. It translates to CASRSLYGNSNQPQHF.

The chain recombines TRBV21-1 with TRBJ2-7; the table's D call, TRBD1, has no DNA check behind it. TRBV21-1 is a documented pseudogene. The CDR3 totals 16 residues. In DNA, the CDR3 is TGTGCCAGCAGCAAACAAGGACAGGGGGAATCGTACGAGCAGTACTTC. It yields the protein CASSKQGQGESYEQYF.

The rearrangement uses TRBV6-1 and TRBJ1-1; D perhaps matches TRBD1 (6 bases). This CDR3 region has 15 residues. V lost 4 bases, J lost 5 bases, and 17 bases lay in between. Germline V gene sequence: CDR1 MNHNS, CDR2 SASEGT. The CDR3, as DNA: TGTGCCAGCAGTGCTGGGTGGGGGGCGAGGACTGAAGCTTTCTTT. Translating it yields CASSAGWGARTEAFF.

To note about this clone: Different DNA sequences within this sample yield the same CDR3. V is TRBV7-9 and J is TRBJ2-4, with D possibly being TRBD1 (6 bases). CDR3 size: 16 residues. CDR1 is SEHNR, CDR2 FQNEAQ, per germline (reference sequence). Trimming left V 3 bases short and J 0 bases short, with 12 bases between. In DNA form, the CDR3 reads TGTGCCAGCAGCTTGGACAGAGGCCTAGCCAAAAACATTCAGTACTTC. Amino acid sequence: CASSLDRGLAKNIQYF.

This chain joins TRBV27 and TRBJ1-1; possibly TRBD1 for D (5 bases). Germline loops: CDR1 MNHEY, CDR2 SMNVEV (reference sequence). This CDR3 contains 15 residues. The ends were cut back, 4 bases at V and 1 base at J, with 13 bases in the middle. The CDR3 nucleotides read TGTGCCAGCAGTTCCTGGGGGACCGGGAACACTGAAGCTTTCTTT. Protein sequence: CASSSWGTGNTEAFF.

This chain links TRBV4-1 with TRBJ2-2, with 12 bases aligning to TRBD2. This CDR3 region has 17 residues. Germline trimming cut 1 base from V and 6 bases from J; bases unmatched to any gene: 6. Germline V gene lookup returns CDR1 MGHRA and CDR2 YSYEKL. CDR3 in amino acids: CASSQGLAGVLSGELFF. The CDR3 nucleotides are TGCGCCAGCAGCCAAGGACTAGCGGGAGTGCTGTCCGGGGAGCTGTTTTTT.

This chain links TRBV5-1 with TRBJ1-1; no clear D gene. Germline V gene data show CDR1 as SGHRS and CDR2 as YFSETQ. Deletions cut 0 bases from V and 6 bases from J, with 6 bases between. This CDR3 spans 12 amino acids. Written as DNA, the CDR3 is TGCGCCAGCAGCTTGGGCTTGGCTGAAGCTTTCTTT. Translated: CASSLGLAEAFF. Full variable domain (remainder filled in from reference TRBV5-1 and TRBJ1-1): KAGVTQTPRYLIKTRGQQVTLSCSPISGHRSVSWYQQTPGQGLQFLFEYFSETQRNKGNFPGRFSGRQFSNSRSEMNVSTLELGDSALYLCASSLGLAEAFFGQGTRLTVV.

Details on this clone: One end of the junction does not line up with germline, which may come from a read error. The rearrangement links TRBV30 to TRBJ2-3; 8 bases are shared with TRBD1. CDR1 is GTSNPN and CDR2 is SVGIG in the germline V gene (reference sequence). The CDR3 extends over 13 amino acids. The CDR3 coding sequence is TGTGCCTGGAGTGCTGACAGGGGTGGACCTCATATTTTT. Its translation is CAWSADRGGPHIF.

This sequence joins TRBV2 and TRBJ2-7; either TRBD1 or TRBD2 may fit D (6 bases each). This CDR3 contains 15 residues. Germline CDR1 reads SNHLY; CDR2 reads FYNNEI. Trimming removed 5 bases from V and 4 bases from J, with 18 bases in between. The CDR3 DNA reads as TGTGCCAGCAGTTACGCGACAGGAGGGGTTTACGAGCAGTACTTC. It encodes CASSYATGGVYEQYF.

V usage is TRBV15 and J usage is TRBJ1-5; possible D gene TRBD1, 6 bases. V dropped 3 bases and J dropped 2 bases, with 11 bases sitting between them. Germline CDR1 is LNHNV and CDR2 is YYDKDF (reference sequence). This CDR3 is built from 15 residues. The CDR3 nucleotides are TGTGCCACCAGCAGGGGGACAACCGGCAATCAGCCCCAGCATTTT. Its translation: CATSRGTTGNQPQHF.

The chain recombines TRBV10-3 with TRBJ2-3, with D hard to call. The CDR3 is made up of 16 amino acids. Deletions cut 2 bases from V and 1 base from J, with 13 bases between. Germline loops: CDR1 ENHRY, CDR2 SYGVKD. The CDR3 DNA reads as TGTGCCATCAGTGAGGGGAACCCCCCGGGCACAGATACGCAGTATTTT. Its translation is CAISEGNPPGTDTQYF.

The chain is built from TRBV5-1 and TRBJ2-7; 11 nucleotides agree with TRBD2. V gave up 0 bases and J gave up 2 bases; unmatched junction bases: 1. Germline V CDR1 and CDR2: SGHRS, YFSETQ. The CDR3 contains 15 residues. This CDR3 is CASSLGLAGPYEQYF. In DNA, the CDR3 is TGCGCCAGCAGCTTGGGACTAGCGGGACCCTACGAGCAGTACTTC. Combining the CDR3 with reference TRBV5-1 and TRBJ2-7 gives the whole variable domain KAGVTQTPRYLIKTRGQQVTLSCSPISGHRSVSWYQQTPGQGLQFLFEYFSETQRNKGNFPGRFSGRQFSNSRSEMNVSTLELGDSALYLCASSLGLAGPYEQYFGPGTRLTVT.

This clone was detected once. The J gene is TRBJ2-2, the V gene TRBV7-2, with a weak D call TRBD2 (5 bases). The V gene's germline CDR1 is SGHTA and CDR2 FQGNSA. The ends were cut back, 2 bases at V and 2 bases at J, with 15 bases in the middle. The CDR3 loop spans 17 amino acids. The CDR3 DNA reads as TGTGCCAGCAGCTTATCGGTCTCACGGGGAAACACCGGGGAGCTGTTTTTT. This sequence encodes CASSLSVSRGNTGELFF.